These 2 T cell receptor beta chains share one sample of origin, sequenced in a study of T cell responses to AZD1222 COVID-19 vaccine. Using immunoSEQ multiplex PCR, the repertoire was profiled, and TCRdb retains in-frame clones only, with some absent. The data contain 100,000 to 150,000 clones, 80% to 95% of them singletons. Sequencing was performed on peripheral blood, taken 28 days after the second AZD1222 dose. Source of these receptors: an adult who received the AZD1222 COVID-19 vaccine.

The sample holds one count of this clone. J is TRBJ1-3 and V is TRBV5-1; D is ambiguous. This CDR3 has 15 residues. The germline V gene has CDR1 SGHRS and CDR2 YFSETQ. The ends were cut back, 4 bases at V and 0 bases at J, with 11 bases in the middle. The DNA of the CDR3 is TGCGCCAGCAGCCCCGACGGTATCTCTGGAAACACCATATATTTT. Its protein product is CASSPDGISGNTIYF.

This chain connects TRBV3-1 (or the pseudogene TRBV3-2) to TRBJ1-6, with D unclear. Trimming removed 2 bases at V and 0 bases at J, with 11 bases between. Germline V gene sequence: CDR1 LGHDT, CDR2 YNNKEL (reference sequence). CDR3 length equals 17 residues. The CDR3 protein is CASSQTWRSSYNSPLHF. Here the CDR3 DNA reads TGTGCCAGCAGCCAAACCTGGCGGAGCTCCTATAATTCACCCCTCCACTTT.